This is a list of T cell receptor beta chains from one sample in a study of blood T cells in healthy people across ages. TCRdb re-derived calls from the 5' RACE reads in MiXCR, one entry per CDR3 protein. The data show 1,800,000 or so distinct CDR3 sequences, roughly two fifths seen once. The specimen was blood. These receptors were obtained from a human donor in good health. CDR3s leave out the opening cysteine and the closing phenylalanine or tryptophan. D genes are given only for firm matches. The size entry is marked missing in some rows and otherwise reads once, few, many or a size class.

V,size,D,CDR3
TRBV12-3/TRBV12-4,-,TRBD2,ASIDLAGGGSDTQY
TRBV4-2,-,-,ASSQVGGPGRLGNTIY
TRBV6-5,many,-,ASSYARSGQAF
TRBV4-1,few,-,ASSQTPGRIMEQY
TRBV20-1,-,-,SARQPLAKNVQY
TRBV7-3,few,-,ASSFGGASYNEQF
TRBV27,-,TRBD1,ASSSSGGFT
TRBV6-6,-,-,ACTKTEYPTNEKLF
TRBV19,few,-,ASSGSVKDNEGETQY
TRBV29-1,few,TRBD1,SVRTGEVFEQY
TRBV10-3,-,-,AIRGDGVTEAF
TRBV6-2/TRBV6-3,few,TRBD1,ASLLGTVTNEQF
TRBV7-9,-,-,ASSLAGPDEKLF
TRBV20-1,-,-,SASRNAREQY
TRBV7-9,-,-,ASSQQGTGNTIY
TRBV10-3,-,-,AISAPDTNSPLH
TRBV6-1,-,-,ASSENPPYEQY
TRBV7-2,-,TRBD1,ASSLTQGASYGYT
TRBV20-1,-,-,RGVHTEAF
TRBV7-3,few,-,ASSLGARVEAF
TRBV7-8,-,-,ASGGEEYQETQY
TRBV4-2,-,-,ASSQDPQSYGYT
TRBV6-1,few,-,ASTPRGGGNTGELF
TRBV28,-,-,ASSFLGSKNIQY
TRBV11-3,few,-,ASSPPGAGELF
TRBV7-9,-,TRBD1,ASSFPMTGPGGYT
TRBV6-2/TRBV6-3,few,TRBD1,ASRRGQGNNNEQF
TRBV5-5,-,-,ASSPAVRSPLH
TRBV7-2,many,-,ASSLVAANYGYT
TRBV20-1,-,-,SARDRLGITDTQY